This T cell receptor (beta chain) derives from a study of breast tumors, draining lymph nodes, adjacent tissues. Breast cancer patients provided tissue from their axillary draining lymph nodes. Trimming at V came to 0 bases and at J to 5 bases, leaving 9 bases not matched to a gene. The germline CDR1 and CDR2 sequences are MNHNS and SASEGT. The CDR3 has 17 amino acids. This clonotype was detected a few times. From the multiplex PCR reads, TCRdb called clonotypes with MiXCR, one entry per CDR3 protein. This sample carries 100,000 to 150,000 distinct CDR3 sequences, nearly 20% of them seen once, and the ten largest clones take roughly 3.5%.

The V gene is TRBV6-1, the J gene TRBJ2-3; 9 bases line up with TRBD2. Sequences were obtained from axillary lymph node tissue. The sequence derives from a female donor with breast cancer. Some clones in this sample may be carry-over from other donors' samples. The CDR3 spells CASSEALGGGAEDTQYF. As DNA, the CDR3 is TGTGCCAGCAGTGAAGCGCTTGGCGGGGGGGCCGAAGATACGCAGTATTTT.